A single sample gave rise to the 29 T cell receptor beta chains below, sequenced in a study of T-cell reconstitution after alpha-beta-depleted transplantation in children. TCRbeta library construction was performed incorporating unique molecular identifiers. Using its own MiXCR run on the PCR reads, TCRdb lists one record per CDR3 protein. This table has 700,000 or so distinct CDR3 sequences, around 14% appearing once. The source material was PBMCs, sampled before TCRalphabeta/CD19-depleted stem cell transplant. The receptors shown here come from a girl aged 2-10 years with congenital amegakaryocytic thrombocytopenia, due to receive a stem cell transplant.

J is TRBJ2-1 and V is TRBV28, with a possible D match to TRBD2 (7 bases). CDR3 length: 16 amino acids. Looked up from germline, CDR1 is MDHEN and CDR2 is SYDVKM. The V end lost 10 bases, the J end lost 4 bases, and 23 bases lay between the germline ends. The CDR3 loop reads CATLRGRAVVYNEQFF. CDR3 nucleotides: TGTGCCACCCTAAGGGGGAGGGCCGTCGTTTACAATGAGCAGTTCTTC.

The chain employs TRBV20-1 and TRBJ2-7; no clear D. CDR1 is DFQATT and CDR2 is SNEGSKA in the germline V gene (reference sequence). Trimming took 0 bases from V and 2 from J, leaving 11 bases between them. The CDR3 has 14 residues. CDR3 amino acids: CSARELSPTYEQYF. The CDR3, as DNA: TGCAGTGCTAGAGAGTTGAGCCCCACCTACGAGCAGTACTTC.

This clonotype was seen repeatedly, ten times or more. The chain links TRBV4-1 to TRBJ2-2; 9 bases match TRBD2. Germline CDR1 is MGHRA and CDR2 is YSYEKL. The CDR3 is made up of 15 amino acids. V lost 4 bases to trimming and J lost 6 bases; unmatched junction nucleotides: 6. In DNA, the CDR3 is TGCGCCAGCAGCCCAGGACTAGCGCGGGCCGGGGAGCTGTTTTTT. It codes for CASSPGLARAGELFF.

This clonotype was observed many times. V gene TRBV7-6 combines with J gene TRBJ2-3, with D tentatively TRBD2 (5 bases). Germline lookup yields CDR1 SGHVS and CDR2 FNYEAQ. V lost 2 bases, J lost 8 bases, and 14 bases lay in between. This CDR3 has 14 amino acids. CDR3 in amino acids: CASSLLSGGGTQYF. The CDR3 DNA follows: TGTGCCAGCAGCTTATTGAGTGGCGGAGGTACGCAGTATTTT.

In its sample, this clonotype was seen a few times. The chain carries TRBV28 and TRBJ2-7; D remains ambiguous. This CDR3 has 12 residues. Per the germline V gene, CDR1 is MDHEN and CDR2 is SYDVKM. V was shortened by 3 bases and J by 5 bases, with 8 bases between the two germline ends. CDR3 region: CASSFWEHEQYF. Written as DNA, the CDR3 is TGTGCCAGCAGTTTTTGGGAACACGAGCAGTACTTC.

This clonotype was seen a handful of times. The chain links TRBV29-1 to TRBJ2-7; 7 nucleotides match TRBD1. Looked up from germline, CDR1 is SQVTM and CDR2 is ANQGSEA. With 5 bases clipped from V and 2 bases from J, the junction kept 9 bases outside the gene matches. This CDR3 contains 14 residues. CDR3 DNA: TGCAGCGTTAGGGATACAGGGGCACCCTACGAGCAGTACTTC. Translated: CSVRDTGAPYEQYF.

V usage is TRBV7-2 and J usage is TRBJ2-3; D uncertain. V was cut by 4 bases and J by 4 bases, with 9 bases left in between. The CDR3 covers 13 residues. The germline CDR1 and CDR2 sequences are SGHTA and FQGNSA. The CDR3: CASSYKAADTQYF. As DNA, the CDR3 is TGTGCCAGCAGCTATAAGGCCGCAGATACGCAGTATTTT.

The chain combines TRBV3-1 with TRBJ2-2, with D unresolved. V dropped 1 base and J dropped 5 bases, with 17 bases sitting between them. The CDR3 length is 17 residues. The germline CDR1 and CDR2 sequences are LGHDT and YNNKEL (reference sequence). CDR3 in DNA: TGTGCCAGCAGCCAAGTGCCGGGCTATCAGGCTACCGGGGAGCTGTTTTTT. Protein product: CASSQVPGYQATGELFF.

This clonotype was counted at least ten times. The J gene is TRBJ1-1, the V gene TRBV29-1; D possibly corresponds to TRBD1 (6 bases). The CDR3 has 12 amino acids. Germline V gene data show CDR1 as SQVTM and CDR2 as ANQGSEA. The V end lost 4 bases, the J end lost 2 bases, and 8 bases lay between the germline ends. CDR3 sequence reads: CSVAGVNTEAFF. The CDR3 DNA is TGCAGCGTTGCAGGGGTCAACACTGAAGCTTTCTTT.

The CDR3 loop reads CASSSRPGSTDTQYF. For the CDR3, the DNA is TGCGCCAGCAGCTCCAGACCGGGAAGCACAGATACGCAGTATTTT. The chain links TRBV5-1 to TRBJ2-3; TRBD2 is a possible D gene (5 bases). This CDR3 spans 15 amino acids. V was cut by 3 bases and J by 0 bases, with 11 bases left in between. Germline V gene sequence: CDR1 SGHRS, CDR2 YFSETQ.

The chain combines TRBV28 with TRBJ2-5, with 11 bases fitting TRBD2. There are 19 residues in the CDR3. J gave up 7 bases and V 4 bases, and 20 bases lay outside the gene matches. Looked up from germline, CDR1 is MDHEN and CDR2 is SYDVKM. CDR3 DNA: TGTGCCAGCAGTTGGGGGACTAGCGGAGGGCCCACCGGGTTTACGACCCAGTACTTC. Translated: CASSWGTSGGPTGFTTQYF.

This clonotype was observed many times. The chain combines TRBV20-1 with TRBJ2-1; 10 nucleotides align to TRBD2. There are 15 residues in the CDR3. J gave up 5 bases and V 5 bases, and 9 bases lay outside the gene matches. CDR1 and CDR2 (germline): DFQATT, SNEGSKA (reference sequence). CDR3 sequence reads: CSADPSGSLDNEQFF. The DNA of the CDR3 is TGCAGTGCTGACCCTAGCGGGAGTTTGGACAATGAGCAGTTCTTC.

This clonotype was seen once. The V call is TRBV12-3 or TRBV12-4, the J call TRBJ1-5; unclear D gene. CDR3 size: 14 residues. The V end lost 9 bases, the J end lost 0 bases, and 12 bases lay between the germline ends. The CDR3 nucleotides read TGTGCCAGTTGCATCGAATCTAGCAATCAGCCCCAGCATTTT. Protein sequence: CASCIESSNQPQHF.

This clonotype was counted at least ten times. The chain joins TRBV20-1 to TRBJ2-1; 7 bases match TRBD2. Germline CDR1 DFQATT, CDR2 SNEGSKA (reference sequence). V was clipped by 5 bases and J by 4 bases; unmatched bases: 11. The CDR3 is 15 amino acids. Here the CDR3 DNA reads TGCAGTGCTCCTACGAGGCTAGCGGCTTACAATGAGCAGTTCTTC. Its translation: CSAPTRLAAYNEQFF.

Notes on this clonotype: At one end, the junction sequence differs from germline, possibly due to a read error. J is TRBJ1-1 and V is TRBV5-5; no firm D call. CDR1 is SGHKS, CDR2 YYEKEE, per germline (reference sequence). This CDR3 has 13 amino acids. This CDR3 is CASSFRLNTEASF. CDR3 bases: TGTGCCAGCAGCTTTCGCTTGAACACTGAAGCTTCCTTT.

This clonotype was counted many times. This chain links TRBV5-1 with TRBJ2-1; D is unclear. The V end was cut by 1 base, the J end by 4 bases, with 12 bases between. This CDR3 has 15 amino acids. Germline V CDR1 and CDR2: SGHRS, YFSETQ. The CDR3 loop is CASSLSLLDYNEQFF. The CDR3 coding sequence is TGCGCCAGCAGCTTGTCCCTGCTCGATTACAATGAGCAGTTCTTC.

This clonotype was recorded many times. CDR3 nucleotide sequence: TGCGCCAGCAGCTTGGTGACTAGCGGGAGTACCAAAAACATTCAGTACTTC. Amino acids: CASSLVTSGSTKNIQYF. This rearrangement joins TRBV5-1 to TRBJ2-4, with 12 positions matching TRBD2. The CDR3 is made up of 17 amino acids. Unmatched junction bases numbered 3, after V lost 0 bases and J lost 2 bases. The germline CDR1 and CDR2 sequences are SGHRS and YFSETQ. Using reference TRBV5-1 and TRBJ2-4 for the parts outside the CDR3, the full variable domain is KAGVTQTPRYLIKTRGQQVTLSCSPISGHRSVSWYQQTPGQGLQFLFEYFSETQRNKGNFPGRFSGRQFSNSRSEMNVSTLELGDSALYLCASSLVTSGSTKNIQYFGAGTRLSVL.

Many counts were recorded for this clonotype. V and J are TRBV3-1 and TRBJ2-1; possibly TRBD2 for D (6 bases). CDR3 size: 16 residues. CDR1 is LGHDT, CDR2 YNNKEL, per germline (reference sequence). With 4 bases removed from V and 5 bases from J, the gap between germline ends came to 18 bases. DNA for the CDR3: TGTGCCAGCAGCCTAACGGGACTCCCGAATAACAATGAGCAGTTCTTC. This sequence encodes CASSLTGLPNNNEQFF.

The sample holds many counts of this clonotype. The chain combines TRBV10-2 with TRBJ2-5, with unresolved D. Germline V gene data show CDR1 as WSHSY and CDR2 as SAAADI. The CDR3 consists of 13 residues. Trimming shortened V by 5 bases and J by 1 base, and 8 bases separated the two germline ends. The CDR3, as DNA: TGCGCCAGCAGTAGGACCAGCCAAGAGACCCAGTACTTC. It specifies CASSRTSQETQYF.

This clonotype showed up just a few times. The V and J genes are TRBV29-1 and TRBJ2-1, with no clear D. The CDR3 contains 11 residues. Germline V CDR1 and CDR2: SQVTM, ANQGSEA. V was cut by 6 bases and J by 8 bases, with 11 bases left in between. CDR3 sequence reads: CSVLRKYEQFF. CDR3 DNA sequence: TGCAGCGTACTGAGGAAGTATGAGCAGTTCTTC.

This clonotype appeared many times. The rearrangement links TRBV11-1 to TRBJ2-1, with TRBD2 matching over 7 bases. Germline V lookup: CDR1 SGHAT, CDR2 FQDESV (reference sequence). The CDR3 covers 19 residues. V shed 1 base, J shed 2 bases, and the junction held 14 bases outside the gene matches. The CDR3 DNA sequence: TGTGCCAGCAGCTTAGACGTCCTTGGCGGGGGTAGCCCCTACAATGAGCAGTTCTTC. Its protein is CASSLDVLGGGSPYNEQFF.

This clonotype was observed at least ten times. V gene TRBV5-1 combines with J gene TRBJ1-4; D call uncertain. Germline V CDR1 and CDR2: SGHRS, YFSETQ. V was cut by 0 bases and J by 7 bases, with 7 bases left in between. The CDR3 sequence is 13 residues long. The CDR3 region is CASSLGAGEKLFF. CDR3 in DNA: TGCGCCAGCAGCTTGGGGGCGGGTGAAAAACTGTTTTTT. Variable domain in full (rest from reference TRBV5-1 and TRBJ1-4): KAGVTQTPRYLIKTRGQQVTLSCSPISGHRSVSWYQQTPGQGLQFLFEYFSETQRNKGNFPGRFSGRQFSNSRSEMNVSTLELGDSALYLCASSLGAGEKLFFGSGTQLSVL.

The chain combines TRBV29-1 with TRBJ1-6; TRBD1 is a possible D gene (6 bases). CDR3 size: 13 residues. Germline CDR1 reads SQVTM; CDR2 reads ANQGSEA. Trimming cost V 5 bases and J 7 bases, with 12 bases left between them. This CDR3 reads CSVSRTANSPLHF. Written as DNA, the CDR3 is TGCAGCGTTTCTCGGACAGCCAATTCACCCCTCCACTTT.

The chain couples TRBV19 to TRBJ1-4; D remains unclear. This CDR3 contains 16 residues. Germline CDR1 is LNHDA and CDR2 is SQIVND (reference sequence). With 7 bases removed from V and 0 bases from J, the gap between germline ends came to 15 bases. CDR3 in amino acids: CASKRQRAATNEKLFF. The CDR3 bases are TGTGCCAGTAAGCGGCAGCGTGCTGCAACTAATGAAAAACTGTTTTTT.

The chain combines TRBV2 with TRBJ2-1; TRBD2 agrees at 11 bases. CDR3 length: 17 residues. Germline-derived CDR1 and CDR2 are SNHLY and FYNNEI. Trimming cost V 2 bases and J 4 bases; bases outside gene matches: 7. CDR3: CASSEFGTSGDYNEQFF. CDR3 in DNA: TGTGCCAGCAGTGAATTCGGGACTAGCGGAGATTACAATGAGCAGTTCTTC. The variable domain in full, completed from reference TRBV2 and TRBJ2-1, reads EPEVTQTPSHQVTQMGQEVILRCVPISNHLYFYWYRQILGQKVEFLVSFYNNEISEKSEIFDDQFSVERPDGSNFTLKIRSTKLEDSAMYFCASSEFGTSGDYNEQFFGPGTRLTVL.

This clonotype was seen repeatedly, ten times or more. The chain links TRBV4-1 to TRBJ2-3, with TRBD2 as a possible D gene (6 bases). The length of the CDR3 is 17 residues. V lost 4 bases to trimming and J lost 4 bases, with 21 bases between them. Germline CDR1 reads MGHRA; CDR2 reads YSYEKL. The CDR3 bases are TGCGCCAGCAGCCTACCCGTGGAGGGAGCCCCAGCAGATACGCAGTATTTT. Its protein product is CASSLPVEGAPADTQYF.

The sample holds many counts of this clonotype. This chain links TRBV20-1 with TRBJ2-1; 9 bases are shared with TRBD2. The CDR3 consists of 16 residues. The V segment lost 4 bases and the J segment 0 bases; nucleotides outside the gene matches: 7. CDR1 and CDR2 from the germline V gene are DFQATT and SNEGSKA (reference sequence). DNA for the CDR3: TGCAGTGCTATGAGACTAGCGGCCAGCTCCTACAATGAGCAGTTCTTC. Protein: CSAMRLAASSYNEQFF.

This clonotype has at least ten counts. In DNA, the CDR3 is TGTGCCAGCAGCCAAGGCTTTATCACAGATACGCAGTATTTT. Protein sequence: CASSQGFITDTQYF. The chain recombines TRBV14 with TRBJ2-3; D unclear. Trimming took off 1 base at V and 2 bases at J, with 7 bases between the two ends. CDR3 length: 14 amino acids. Germline V lookup: CDR1 SGHDN, CDR2 FVKESK.

At least ten counts were recorded for this clonotype. This chain joins TRBV20-1 and TRBJ2-1; D not resolved. V was trimmed by 6 bases and J by 0 bases, leaving 9 bases between them. Germline loops: CDR1 DFQATT, CDR2 SNEGSKA (reference sequence). The CDR3 sequence is 13 residues long. This CDR3 reads CSALVSSYNEQFF. The DNA for the CDR3 is TGCAGTGCCTTAGTAAGCTCCTACAATGAGCAGTTCTTC.